This TCR beta chain was obtained from a study of shared clonotypes between healthy human individuals. Study findings and constraints: Memory subsets had estimated richness that was generally smaller than that of naive subsets. Sequencing depth was expected to influence donor clonotype sharing.

Profiled with immunoSEQ multiplex PCR; TCRdb holds only in-frame clones, not every one. The sample records 2.5 million or so clones, approximately 94% being singletons. About this clone: The antigen is undetermined.

The CDR3 sequence is 15 residues long. The ends were cut back, 2 bases at V and 4 bases at J, with 14 bases in the middle. Looked up from germline, CDR1 is MNHEY and CDR2 is SVGAGI. The source is a man younger than 35 in good health. The chain recombines TRBV6-5 with TRBJ1-2; D unclear. The sequencing input was naive CD4+ T cells sorted from blood. Subset of the sample: CD45RA+ positively selected. CDR3 protein: CASSYDVSGGYGYTF. CDR3 nucleotides: TGTGCCAGCAGTTACGATGTCTCAGGAGGCTATGGCTACACCTTC.